The 5 T cell receptor beta chains in this list originate from one sample, sequenced in a study of blood T cells in healthy people across ages. For the second PCR, which ran for about 6 to 11 cycles, a sample-barcoded 5' primer and a J-beta primer mix were used. TCRdb re-called the 5' RACE reads with MiXCR, one entry per CDR3 protein. The sample has some 1.5 million distinct CDR3 sequences, roughly 43% seen once; the top ten hold roughly 3.7%. The sequenced material came from blood. The receptors shown here come from a woman aged 18 to 35 in good health.

This chain uses TRBV9 with TRBJ2-1, with D perhaps TRBD1 (6 bases). V was pared by 3 bases and J by 5 bases, with 9 bases between. The CDR3 loop spans 13 amino acids. Germline CDR1 reads SGDLS; CDR2 reads YYNGEE. The DNA of the CDR3 is TGTGCCAGCAGCGGGAACAGGGACAATGAGCAGTTCTTC. It encodes CASSGNRDNEQFF.

The V and J genes are TRBV4-2 and TRBJ2-1; D might be TRBD1 (6 bases). The ends were cut back, 0 bases at V and 6 bases at J, with 18 bases in the middle. CDR1 LGHNA and CDR2 YNFKEQ come from the germline V gene. This CDR3 is built from 17 residues. As DNA, the CDR3 is TGTGCCAGCAGCCAAGAGAGGGGTTGGATGGACAGCAATGAGCAGTTCTTC. Translation: CASSQERGWMDSNEQFF.

In DNA form, the CDR3 reads TGTGCCAGCAGTCCTAGGGGCCTTGAAGCTTTCTTT. This translates into CASSPRGLEAFF. The chain is built from TRBV3-1 and TRBJ1-1; D possibly corresponds to TRBD1 (5 bases). The length of the CDR3 is 12 residues. V shed 6 bases and J shed 7 bases, with 12 bases lying between them. CDR1 is LGHDT, CDR2 YNNKEL, per germline (reference sequence).

This sequence joins TRBV7-9 and TRBJ2-1; 13 positions match TRBD2. Germline V CDR1 and CDR2: SEHNR, FQNEAQ (reference sequence). This CDR3 has 15 residues. Trimming removed 6 bases from V and 9 bases from J; junction bases left unmatched: 8. The CDR3 loop is CASSHRTSGSCEQFF. The CDR3 DNA is TGTGCCAGCAGTCACCGGACTAGCGGGAGCTGTGAGCAGTTCTTC.

The CDR3 loop reads CASSRDRGNTGELFF. Written as DNA, the CDR3 is TGTGCCAGCAGTCGTGACAGGGGGAACACCGGGGAGCTGTTTTTT. The rearrangement joins TRBV6-5 to TRBJ2-2; 8 bases are shared with TRBD1. V was clipped by 5 bases and J by 1 base; unmatched bases: 3. The CDR3 runs to 15 residues. CDR1 and CDR2 from the germline V gene are MNHEY and SVGAGI.